This entry features one T cell receptor beta chain sequence. The antigen remains unidentified. This specimen belongs to a study of early T cells in non-severe SARS-CoV-2 infection. Study as a whole: Sequencing was performed on bulk RNA from unsorted whole blood, leaving chains unpaired.

There are 13 residues in the CDR3. CDR1 SNHLY and CDR2 FYNNEI come from the germline V gene. The germline V and J ends were trimmed by 6 bases and 5 bases, with 13 bases remaining between them. Researchers attached unique molecular identifiers to individual cDNA molecules. Via MiXCR, TCRdb re-called the 5' RACE reads, giving one row per CDR3 protein. The repertoire has about 48,000 distinct CDR3 sequences, 8.5% to 10% of them found once; the top ten carry over 6.5%. Broader study findings: VDJdb matching favored anti-spike CD8 responses, missing private and CD4 specificities.

The chain joins TRBV2 to TRBJ2-5; the D call may be TRBD1 or TRBD2 (6 bases each). Sequencing was done on a sample of whole blood. The source is an adult who was a healthcare worker with PCR-confirmed SARS-CoV-2 infection or an uninfected control (not recorded which). This CDR3 reads CASRRWGAETQYF. In DNA, the CDR3 is TGTGCCAGCAGGCGCTGGGGGGCGGAGACCCAGTACTTC. The full variable domain, its missing parts supplied by reference TRBV2 and TRBJ2-5, is EPEVTQTPSHQVTQMGQEVILRCVPISNHLYFYWYRQILGQKVEFLVSFYNNEISEKSEIFDDQFSVERPDGSNFTLKIRSTKLEDSAMYFCASRRWGAETQYFGPGTRLLVL.